This T cell receptor (beta chain) was profiled in a study of beta chain features in type 1 diabetes. This clone was picked up a small number of times. Antigen unknown. Overall study results and limits: TCRB CDR3s were moderately but significantly shorter in Type 1 diabetes patients in all four CD4+ subsets. It was not settled here whether HLA type affects TCRB rearrangement. The study found that naive, central memory and Treg TCRB repertoires appeared more similar in patients than in healthy donors.

The investigators reverse transcribed all of the isolated RNA, so they sequenced expressed TCRB transcripts. Assay used: immunoSEQ multiplex PCR; TCRdb lists only in-frame clones, some missing. The sample includes some 350,000 clones, over 8.5% seen only once; the top ten take about 0.64%. Markers CD45RO/CCR7/CD25/CD127/CD95/CD27 served to sort CD4+ naive, central memory, regulatory and stem cell-like memory cells. Germline loops: CDR1 MDHEN, CDR2 SYDVKM. The V end lost 5 bases, the J end lost 6 bases, and 17 bases lay between the germline ends. The CDR3 runs 15 residues. The chain is built from TRBV28 and TRBJ2-1; D is uncertain. This clonotype was sampled from a man aged 25-45 years with type 1 diabetes. The specimen was central memory CD4+ T cells from blood. In nucleotides, the CDR3 is TGTGCCAGCAGTAAAGTGGGCCCCTGGGCCAATGAGCAGTTCTTC. Protein product: CASSKVGPWANEQFF.